A selection of T cell receptor beta chains follows, all from one sample in a study of OX40 agonist ivuxolimab in advanced cancers. The data were produced by immunoSEQ multiplex PCR, yet TCRdb's version contains in-frame clones alone and is incomplete. The sample carries tens of thousands of clones, roughly four fifths recorded once. The sample consisted of CD4+ or CD8+ T cells sorted from blood, taken in a trial of the OX40 agonist ivuxolimab. These receptors came from an adult with an advanced solid tumor such as melanoma, head and neck, liver or kidney cancer. The CDR3 runs from the conserved cysteine through the conserved F or W. The D gene is left open where the match is weak. Rows give clone size only sometimes, using once, few, many, or a class for an expanded clone.

d_gene,abundance,j_gene,v_gene,CDR3aa,CDR3nt
TRBD1,.,TRBJ2-2,TRBV5-4,CASSRQGDAGELFF,TGTGCCAGCAGCCGTCAGGGGGACGCCGGGGAGCTGTTTTTT
.,.,TRBJ2-5,TRBV10-2,CASSESKYGDLETQYF,TGCGCCAGCAGTGAGTCGAAGTACGGCGACTTGGAGACCCAGTACTTC
.,.,TRBJ2-5,TRBV30,CASSRDAEETQYF,TGTGCCTCGTCACGGGACGCCGAAGAGACCCAGTACTTC
.,.,TRBJ1-3,TRBV15,CATSRDVGGSGNTIYF,TGTGCCACCAGCAGAGATGTAGGAGGCTCTGGAAACACCATATATTTT
.,.,TRBJ2-7,TRBV7-2,CASSLRRGEPYEQYF,TGTGCCAGCAGCTTAAGGCGCGGGGAGCCCTACGAGCAGTACTTC
TRBD2,.,TRBJ2-3,TRBV11-2,CASSLDSGTSGGADTQYF,TGTGCCAGCAGCTTAGATAGTGGGACTAGCGGGGGGGCAGATACGCAGTATTTT
.,.,TRBJ1-5,TRBV7-9,CASSLRDPSQHF,TGTGCCAGCAGCCTACGGGACCCCTCCCAGCATTTT
TRBD1,.,TRBJ2-2,TRBV5-4,CASSWDRSYGELFF,TGTGCCAGCAGCTGGGACAGAAGTTACGGGGAGCTGTTTTTT
.,.,TRBJ2-1,TRBV5-4,CASSFVAFNEQFF,TGTGCCAGCAGCTTCGTAGCCTTCAATGAGCAGTTCTTC
.,.,TRBJ2-1,TRBV29-1,CSVEVIFRALRHEQFF,TGCAGCGTTGAAGTCATTTTCCGGGCCCTACGTCATGAGCAGTTCTTC
TRBD1,once,TRBJ2-5,TRBV29-1,CSVLDRGETQYF,TGCAGCGTTCTTGACAGGGGGGAGACCCAGTACTTC
.,.,TRBJ2-1,TRBV28,CASSPSGYTYNEQFF,TGTGCCAGCAGCCCAAGCGGGTACACCTACAATGAGCAGTTCTTC
TRBD2,.,TRBJ2-3,TRBV5-1,CASSLDTSGGADTQYF,TGCGCCAGCAGCCTGGACACTAGCGGGGGGGCAGATACGCAGTATTTT
.,.,TRBJ2-6,TRBV5-1,CASSSTVSSGANVLTF,TGCGCCAGCAGCTCGACAGTTTCCTCTGGGGCCAACGTCCTGACTTTC
TRBD1,.,TRBJ1-4,TRBV19,CASRQRGQGGEKLFF,TGTGCCAGCAGGCAACGTGGACAGGGTGGGGAAAAACTGTTTTTT
.,once,TRBJ2-2,TRBV6-5,CASSLNIIPPGELFF,TGTGCCAGCAGCCTCAACATTATACCACCCGGGGAGCTGTTTTTT
.,.,TRBJ1-1,TRBV18,CASSPSTVNTEAFF,TGTGCCAGCTCACCATCGACAGTGAACACTGAAGCTTTCTTT
.,.,TRBJ2-3,TRBV5-6,CASSLTGLTTDTQYF,TGTGCCAGCAGCTTGACGGGACTCACCACAGATACGCAGTATTTT
TRBD2,.,TRBJ2-3,TRBV11-2,CASRPRGAGGLADTQYF,TGTGCCAGCAGACCAAGGGGAGCGGGGGGGCTGGCAGATACGCAGTATTTT
.,.,TRBJ1-2,TRBV6-1,CASSELLLGGYGYTF,TGTGCCAGCAGTGAACTCCTACTCGGGGGGTATGGCTACACCTTC
.,.,TRBJ1-2,TRBV7-9,CASSPLLNYGYTF,TGTGCCAGCAGCCCCCTCTTGAACTATGGCTACACCTTC
.,.,TRBJ2-3,TRBV19,CASSIATGATDTQYF,TGTGCCAGTAGTATAGCAACAGGAGCCACAGATACGCAGTATTTT
.,.,TRBJ2-7,TRBV14,CASSQGRGPNMFYEQYF,TGTGCCAGCAGCCAGGGCCGGGGACCCAATATGTTCTACGAGCAGTACTTC
TRBD2,.,TRBJ2-1,TRBV6-1,CASIRSGTYNEQFF,TGTGCCAGCATAAGAAGCGGGACTTACAATGAGCAGTTCTTC